This entry features one T cell receptor beta chain sequence. Its antigen specificity is not known. Base qualities are not recorded, but no much larger clone differs from it by a single base. TCRbeta CDR3 regions were amplified from genomic DNA by means of the immunoSEQ Assay, a bias-controlled multiplex PCR. The study's processing was this. Within the assay, amplification of reference gene primers was used to estimate how many nucleated cells each sample contained. Sequence reads were collapsed and filtered to measure the absolute abundance of every unique TCRbeta CDR3 rearrangement. Productive Simpson clonality was computed per sample as the square root of Simpson's diversity index over productive rearrangements. The immuneACCESS repertoire file appears here via TCRdb, limited to in-frame rearrangements. These files lack a portion of the clones; in checked studies, under half of the deficit traces to unresolved V genes, and the cause of the others is not known. That table gives V, J and clone size, and the DNA gave D and trimming. This sample has some 60,000 clones in its table, and approximately 80% of those were observed once. Together, the top ten hold 3.5% of the sample.

Whole blood was collected in K2EDTA tubes by collaborating institutions according to the institutions' own protocols. For TCRbeta analysis, collaborators shipped samples in one of three forms: frozen whole blood, isolated PBMCs, or DNA extracted from either of those sample types. Based on the germline V gene, the CDR1 and CDR2 sequences are MNHEY and SVGEGT. The CDR3 spans 14 residues, from the cysteine through the phenylalanine. Only CDR3 DNA is held: 42 bases, read in frame from base 1. Trimmed from V: 6 bases; trimmed from J: 4 bases; junction bases lacking a gene match: 6. This entry is derived from a study of blood T cell repertoires in COVID-19 (dated by TCRdb to about 2020). Regarding the research as a whole: Samples from collaborators originated in the United States, Italy and Spain and spanned both the acute and convalescent phases of COVID-19. Deeply sampled blood TCRbeta repertoires from subjects exposed to, actively infected with, or recovered from COVID-19 were included in the dataset. The prospective study material was composed of cDNA or gDNA derived from T cells, B-cell-depleted T cells, or PBMCs. Where HLA class I and class II types were available, the types were taken from metadata supplied by the sample provider, not from assay-based typing. Samples were obtained from the ongoing ImmuneRACE study (first 160 participants) and from over 1,000 subjects provided by 6 global collaborators. The sample metadata nearly always contained a de-identified subject ID, COVID-19 status, age in years and sex. The repertoires were released in a freely available public database intended as a resource for research on the immune response to SARS-CoV-2.

Broad study findings and their caveats: The quantity of clinical and demographic metadata differed by source and by participant and was supplied without curation.

Sequencing was done on a sample of peripheral blood. This TCR was recovered from a woman of 80 years or more with acute or convalescent COVID-19. Recombination connected TRBV6-2 or TRBV6-3 to TRBJ2-5; 9 nucleotides in the junction match TRBD1. Here is the DNA: TGTGCCAGCAGCCAAGACAGGGGGGTAGAGACCCAGTACTTC. It encodes CASSQDRGVETQYF.